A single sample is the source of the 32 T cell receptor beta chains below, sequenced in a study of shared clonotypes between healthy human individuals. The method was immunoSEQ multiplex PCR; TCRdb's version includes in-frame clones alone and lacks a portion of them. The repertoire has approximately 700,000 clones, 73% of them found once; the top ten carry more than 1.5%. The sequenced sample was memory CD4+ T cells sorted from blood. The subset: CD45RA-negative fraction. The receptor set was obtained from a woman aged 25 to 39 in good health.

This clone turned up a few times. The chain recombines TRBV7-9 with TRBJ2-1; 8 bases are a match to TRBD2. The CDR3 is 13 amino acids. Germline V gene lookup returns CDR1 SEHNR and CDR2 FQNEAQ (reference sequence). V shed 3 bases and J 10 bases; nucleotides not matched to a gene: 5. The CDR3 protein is CASSLGLDGEQFF. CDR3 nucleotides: TGTGCCAGCAGCTTGGGACTAGACGGGGAGCAGTTCTTC.

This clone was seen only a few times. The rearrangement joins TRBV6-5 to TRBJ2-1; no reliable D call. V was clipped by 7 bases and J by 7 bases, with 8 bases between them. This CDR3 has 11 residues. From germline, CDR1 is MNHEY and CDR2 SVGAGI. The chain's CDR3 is CASKGSNEQFF. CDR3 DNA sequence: TGTGCCAGCAAAGGTTCTAATGAGCAGTTCTTC.

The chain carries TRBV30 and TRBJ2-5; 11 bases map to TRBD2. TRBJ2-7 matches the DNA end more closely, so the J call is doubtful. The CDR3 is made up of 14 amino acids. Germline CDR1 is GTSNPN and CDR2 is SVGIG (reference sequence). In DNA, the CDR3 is TGTGCCTGGAGTATGACTAGCGGGACCTACGAGCAGTACTTC. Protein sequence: CAWSMTSGTYEQYF.

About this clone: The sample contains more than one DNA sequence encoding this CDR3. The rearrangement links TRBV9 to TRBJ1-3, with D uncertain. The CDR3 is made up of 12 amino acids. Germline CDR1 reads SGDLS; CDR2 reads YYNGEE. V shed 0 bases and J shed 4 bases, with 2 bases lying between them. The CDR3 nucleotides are TGTGCCAGCAGCGTAGCCGGAAACACCATATATTTT. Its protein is CASSVAGNTIYF.

In nucleotides, the CDR3 is TGCGCCAGCAGTGAGGGGTGGGGTGTCTATGGCTACACCTTC. The encoded protein is CASSEGWGVYGYTF. The rearrangement joins TRBV10-2 to TRBJ1-2, with D unclear. Germline CDR1 reads WSHSY; CDR2 reads SAAADI. Trimming left V 2 bases short and J 4 bases short, with 11 bases between. This CDR3 is 14 amino acids long.

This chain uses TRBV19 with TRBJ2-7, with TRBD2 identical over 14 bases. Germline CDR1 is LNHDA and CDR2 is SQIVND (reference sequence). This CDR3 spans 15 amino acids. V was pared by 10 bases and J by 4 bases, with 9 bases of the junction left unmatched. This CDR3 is CATRLAGGPPYEQYF. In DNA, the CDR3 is TGTGCCACTAGACTAGCGGGAGGGCCTCCTTACGAGCAGTACTTC.

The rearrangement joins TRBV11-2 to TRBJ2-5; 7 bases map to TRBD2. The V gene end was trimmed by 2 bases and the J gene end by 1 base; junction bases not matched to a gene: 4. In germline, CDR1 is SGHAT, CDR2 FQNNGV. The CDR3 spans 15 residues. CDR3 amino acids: CASSLSPSGQETQYF. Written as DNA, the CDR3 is TGTGCCAGCAGCTTATCCCCTAGCGGCCAAGAGACCCAGTACTTC.

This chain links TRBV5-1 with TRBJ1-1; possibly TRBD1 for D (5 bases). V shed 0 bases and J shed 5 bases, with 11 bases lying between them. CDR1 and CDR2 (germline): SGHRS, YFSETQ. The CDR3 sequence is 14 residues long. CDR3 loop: CASSLVGGETEAFF. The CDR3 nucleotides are TGCGCCAGCAGCTTGGTCGGGGGTGAGACTGAAGCTTTCTTT.

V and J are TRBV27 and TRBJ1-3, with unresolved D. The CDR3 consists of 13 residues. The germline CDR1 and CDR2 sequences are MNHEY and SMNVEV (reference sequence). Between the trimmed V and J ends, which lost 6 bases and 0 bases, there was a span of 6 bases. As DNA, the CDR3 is TGTGCCAGCAGAGCCAACTCTGGAAACACCATATATTTT. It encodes CASRANSGNTIYF.

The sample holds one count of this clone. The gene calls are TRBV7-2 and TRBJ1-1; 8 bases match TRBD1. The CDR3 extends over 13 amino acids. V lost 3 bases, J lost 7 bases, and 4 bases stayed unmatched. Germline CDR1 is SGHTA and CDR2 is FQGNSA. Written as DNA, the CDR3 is TGTGCCAGCAGCTTCCAGGGGGCCATTGAAGCTTTCTTT. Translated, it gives CASSFQGAIEAFF.

DNA for the CDR3: TGTGCCAGCAGCTCACAGGGGGGGGACACTGAAGCTTTCTTT. As protein: CASSSQGGDTEAFF. This chain uses TRBV7-2 with TRBJ1-1; 8 positions match TRBD1. The CDR3 is 14 residues long. Germline V CDR1 and CDR2: SGHTA, FQGNSA. With 4 bases clipped from V and 3 bases from J, the junction kept 4 bases outside the gene matches.

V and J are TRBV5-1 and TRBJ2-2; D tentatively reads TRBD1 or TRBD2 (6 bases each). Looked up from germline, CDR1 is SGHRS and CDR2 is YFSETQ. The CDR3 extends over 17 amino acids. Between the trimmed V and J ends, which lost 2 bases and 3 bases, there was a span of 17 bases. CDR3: CASSLRTGGLDTGELFF. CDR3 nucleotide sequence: TGCGCCAGCAGCTTACGTACCGGGGGCTTGGACACCGGGGAGCTGTTTTTT.

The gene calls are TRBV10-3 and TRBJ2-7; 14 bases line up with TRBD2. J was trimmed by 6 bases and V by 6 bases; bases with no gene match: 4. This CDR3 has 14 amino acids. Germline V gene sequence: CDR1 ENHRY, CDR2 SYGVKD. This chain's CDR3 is CAISQGLAGVEQYF. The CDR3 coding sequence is TGTGCCATCAGCCAGGGACTAGCGGGAGTCGAGCAGTACTTC.

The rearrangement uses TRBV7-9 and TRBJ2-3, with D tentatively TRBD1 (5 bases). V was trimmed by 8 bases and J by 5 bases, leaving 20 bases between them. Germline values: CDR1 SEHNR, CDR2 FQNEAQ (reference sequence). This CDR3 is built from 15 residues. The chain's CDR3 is CASQRHGRVEDTQYF. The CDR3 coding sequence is TGTGCCAGCCAAAGGCACGGCAGGGTAGAAGATACGCAGTATTTT.

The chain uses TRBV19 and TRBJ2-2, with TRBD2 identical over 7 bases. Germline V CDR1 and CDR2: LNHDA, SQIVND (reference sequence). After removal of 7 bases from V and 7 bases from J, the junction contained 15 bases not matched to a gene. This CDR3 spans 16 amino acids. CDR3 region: CASNPRVAGASGELFF. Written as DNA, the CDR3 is TGTGCCAGTAACCCCCGGGTGGCGGGAGCCAGCGGGGAGCTGTTTTTT.

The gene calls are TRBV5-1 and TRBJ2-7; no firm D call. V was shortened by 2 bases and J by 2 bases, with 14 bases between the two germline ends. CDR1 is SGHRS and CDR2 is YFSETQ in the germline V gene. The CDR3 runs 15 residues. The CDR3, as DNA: TGCGCCAGCAGCTTACCGGGCCGACCAACCTACGAGCAGTACTTC. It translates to CASSLPGRPTYEQYF.

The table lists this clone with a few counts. Here the CDR3 reads CASRIDRGYEQFF. The DNA for the CDR3 is TGTGCCAGCAGGATTGACAGGGGTTATGAGCAGTTCTTC. The chain has TRBV6-1 and TRBJ2-1; TRBD1 aligns across 8 bases. The CDR3 contains 13 residues. Germline CDR1 MNHNS, CDR2 SASEGT. V trimming: 6 bases; J trimming: 8 bases; junction bases outside the gene matches: 6.

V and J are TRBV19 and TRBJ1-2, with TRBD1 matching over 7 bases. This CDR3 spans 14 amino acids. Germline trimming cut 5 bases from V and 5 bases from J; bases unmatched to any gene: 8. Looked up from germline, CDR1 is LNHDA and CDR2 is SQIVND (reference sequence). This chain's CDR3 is CASSPSDRVYGYTF. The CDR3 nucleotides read TGTGCCAGTAGTCCTTCAGACAGGGTATATGGCTACACCTTC.

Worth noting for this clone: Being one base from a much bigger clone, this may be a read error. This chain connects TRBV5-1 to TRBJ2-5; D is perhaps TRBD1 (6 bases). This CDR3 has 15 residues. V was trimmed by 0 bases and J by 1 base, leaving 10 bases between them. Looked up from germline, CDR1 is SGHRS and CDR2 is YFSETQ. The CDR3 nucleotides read TGCGCCAGCAGCTTGGCCCCAGGGGTCCAAGAGACCCAGTACTTC. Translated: CASSLAPGVQETQYF.

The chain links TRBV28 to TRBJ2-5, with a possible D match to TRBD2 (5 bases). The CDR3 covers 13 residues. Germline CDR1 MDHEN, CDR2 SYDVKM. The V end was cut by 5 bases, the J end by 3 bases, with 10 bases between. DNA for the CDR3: TGTGCCAGCAGTCCCCAAGCGGAAGAGACCCAGTACTTC. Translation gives CASSPQAEETQYF.

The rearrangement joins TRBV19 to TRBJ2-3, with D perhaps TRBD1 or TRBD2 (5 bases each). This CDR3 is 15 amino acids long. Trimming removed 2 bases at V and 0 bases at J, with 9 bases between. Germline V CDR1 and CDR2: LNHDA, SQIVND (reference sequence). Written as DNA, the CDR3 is TGTGCCAGTAGTATAAGAGGGGATAGCACAGATACGCAGTATTTT. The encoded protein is CASSIRGDSTDTQYF.

CDR3 loop: CASSHKRSWDTQYF. The DNA for the CDR3 is TGTGCCAGCAGCCACAAGCGGTCCTGGGATACGCAGTATTTT. V usage is TRBV6-4 and J usage is TRBJ2-3, with TRBD2 as a possible D gene (5 bases). Trimming removed 6 bases at V and 6 bases at J, with 16 bases between. The CDR3 extends over 14 amino acids. CDR1 and CDR2 (germline): MRHNA, SNTAGT.

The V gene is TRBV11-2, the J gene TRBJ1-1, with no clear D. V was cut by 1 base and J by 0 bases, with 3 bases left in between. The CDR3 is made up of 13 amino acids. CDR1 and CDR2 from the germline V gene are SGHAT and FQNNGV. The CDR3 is CASSLALNTEAFF. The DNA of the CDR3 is TGTGCCAGCAGCTTAGCCTTGAACACTGAAGCTTTCTTT.

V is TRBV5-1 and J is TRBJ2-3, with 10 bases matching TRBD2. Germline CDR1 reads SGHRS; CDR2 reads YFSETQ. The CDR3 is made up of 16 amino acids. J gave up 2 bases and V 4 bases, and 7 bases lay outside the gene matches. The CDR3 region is CASSEESGRATDTQYF. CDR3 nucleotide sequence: TGCGCCAGCAGCGAAGAAAGCGGGAGGGCCACAGATACGCAGTATTTT.

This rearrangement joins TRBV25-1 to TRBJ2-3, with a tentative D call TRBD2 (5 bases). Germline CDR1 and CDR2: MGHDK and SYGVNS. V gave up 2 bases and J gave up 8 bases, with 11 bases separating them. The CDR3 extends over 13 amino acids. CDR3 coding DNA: TGTGCCAGCAGTGAAGAACTAGTAGGTACGCAGTATTTT. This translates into CASSEELVGTQYF. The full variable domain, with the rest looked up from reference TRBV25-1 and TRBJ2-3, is EADIYQTPRYLVIGTGKKITLECSQTMGHDKMYWYQQDPGMELHLIHYSYGVNSTEKGDLSSESTVSRIRTEHFPLTLESARPSHTSQYLCASSEELVGTQYFGPGTRLTVL.

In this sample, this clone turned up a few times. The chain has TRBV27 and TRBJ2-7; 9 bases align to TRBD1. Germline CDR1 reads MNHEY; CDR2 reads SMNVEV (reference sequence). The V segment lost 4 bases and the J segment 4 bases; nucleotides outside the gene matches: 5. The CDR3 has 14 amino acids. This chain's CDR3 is CASSSGQGPYEQYF. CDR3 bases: TGTGCCAGCAGTTCGGGACAGGGACCATACGAGCAGTACTTC.

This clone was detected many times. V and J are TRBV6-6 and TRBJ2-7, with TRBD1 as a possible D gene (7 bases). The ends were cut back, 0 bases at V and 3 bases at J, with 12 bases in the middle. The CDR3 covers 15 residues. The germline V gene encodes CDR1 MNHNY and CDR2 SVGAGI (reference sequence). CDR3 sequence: CASSYSSQGGYEQYF. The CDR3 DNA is TGTGCCAGCAGTTACTCTTCGCAGGGGGGCTACGAGCAGTACTTC.

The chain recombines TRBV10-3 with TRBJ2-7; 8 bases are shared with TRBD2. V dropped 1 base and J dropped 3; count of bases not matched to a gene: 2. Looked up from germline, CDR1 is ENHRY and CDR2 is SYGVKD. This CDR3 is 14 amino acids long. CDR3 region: CAISEFSGNYEQYF. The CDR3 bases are TGTGCCATCAGTGAGTTTAGCGGGAACTACGAGCAGTACTTC.

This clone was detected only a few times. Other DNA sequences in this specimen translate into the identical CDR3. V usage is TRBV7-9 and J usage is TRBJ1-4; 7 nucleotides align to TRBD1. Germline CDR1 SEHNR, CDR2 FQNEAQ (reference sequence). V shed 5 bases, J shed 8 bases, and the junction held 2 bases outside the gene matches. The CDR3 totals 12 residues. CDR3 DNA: TGTGCCAGCAGCCTAGGGGGCGAAAAACTGTTTTTT. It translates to CASSLGGEKLFF.

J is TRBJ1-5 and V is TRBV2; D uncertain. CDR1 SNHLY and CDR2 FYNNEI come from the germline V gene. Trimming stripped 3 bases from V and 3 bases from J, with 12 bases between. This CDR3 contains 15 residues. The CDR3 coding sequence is TGTGCCAGCAGTGACCCGGTAGAGAACAATCAGCCCCAGCATTTT. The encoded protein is CASSDPVENNQPQHF.

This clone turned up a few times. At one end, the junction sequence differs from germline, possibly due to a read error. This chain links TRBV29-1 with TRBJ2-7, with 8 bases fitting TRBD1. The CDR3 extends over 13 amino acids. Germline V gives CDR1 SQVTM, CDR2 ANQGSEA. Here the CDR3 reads CSVTGTGSSEQYF. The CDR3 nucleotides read TGCAGCGTTACCGGGACAGGTTCCTCCGAGCAGTACTTC.

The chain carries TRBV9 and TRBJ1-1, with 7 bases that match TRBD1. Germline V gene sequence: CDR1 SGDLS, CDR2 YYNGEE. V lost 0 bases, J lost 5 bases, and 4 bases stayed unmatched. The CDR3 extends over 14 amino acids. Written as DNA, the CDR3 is TGTGCCAGCAGCGTAGGGGGGACAGAGACTGAAGCTTTCTTT. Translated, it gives CASSVGGTETEAFF. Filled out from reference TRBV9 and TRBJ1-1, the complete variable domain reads DSGVTQTPKHLITATGQRVTLRCSPRSGDLSVYWYQQSLDQGLQFLIQYYNGEERAKGNILERFSAQQFPDLHSELNLSSLELGDSALYFCASSVGGTETEAFFGQGTRLTVV.